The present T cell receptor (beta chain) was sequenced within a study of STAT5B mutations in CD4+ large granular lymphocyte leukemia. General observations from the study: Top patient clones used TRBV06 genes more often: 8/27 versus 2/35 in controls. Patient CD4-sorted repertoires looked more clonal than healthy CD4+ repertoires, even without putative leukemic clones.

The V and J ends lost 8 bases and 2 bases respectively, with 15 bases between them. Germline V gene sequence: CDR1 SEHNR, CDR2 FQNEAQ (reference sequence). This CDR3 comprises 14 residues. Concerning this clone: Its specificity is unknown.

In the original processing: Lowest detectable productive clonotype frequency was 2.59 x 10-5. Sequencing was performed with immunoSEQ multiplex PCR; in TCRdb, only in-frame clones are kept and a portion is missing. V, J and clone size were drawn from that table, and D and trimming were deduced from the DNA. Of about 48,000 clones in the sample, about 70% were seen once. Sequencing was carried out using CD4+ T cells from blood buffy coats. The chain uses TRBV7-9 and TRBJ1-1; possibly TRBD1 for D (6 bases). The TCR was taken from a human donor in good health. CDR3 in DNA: TGTGCCAGCGGTCCCGGACAGCCCAACACTGAAGCTTTCTTT. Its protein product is CASGPGQPNTEAFF. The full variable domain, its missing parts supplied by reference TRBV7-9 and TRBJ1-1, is DTGVSQNPRHKITKRGQNVTFRCDPISEHNRLYWYRQTLGQGPEFLTYFQNEAQLEKSRLLSDRFSAERPKGSFSTLEIQRTEQGDSAMYLCASGPGQPNTEAFFGQGTRLTVV.